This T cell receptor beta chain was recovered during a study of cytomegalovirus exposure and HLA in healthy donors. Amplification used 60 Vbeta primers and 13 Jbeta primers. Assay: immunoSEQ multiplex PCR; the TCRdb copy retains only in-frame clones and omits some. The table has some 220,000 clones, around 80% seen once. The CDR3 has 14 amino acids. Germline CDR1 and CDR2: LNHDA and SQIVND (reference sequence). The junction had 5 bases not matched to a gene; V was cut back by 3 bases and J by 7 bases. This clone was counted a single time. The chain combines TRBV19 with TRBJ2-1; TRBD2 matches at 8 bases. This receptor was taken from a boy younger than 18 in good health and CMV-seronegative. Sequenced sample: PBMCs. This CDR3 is CASSIGSSGNEQFF. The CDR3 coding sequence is TGTGCCAGTAGTATCGGATCTAGCGGGAATGAGCAGTTCTTC.